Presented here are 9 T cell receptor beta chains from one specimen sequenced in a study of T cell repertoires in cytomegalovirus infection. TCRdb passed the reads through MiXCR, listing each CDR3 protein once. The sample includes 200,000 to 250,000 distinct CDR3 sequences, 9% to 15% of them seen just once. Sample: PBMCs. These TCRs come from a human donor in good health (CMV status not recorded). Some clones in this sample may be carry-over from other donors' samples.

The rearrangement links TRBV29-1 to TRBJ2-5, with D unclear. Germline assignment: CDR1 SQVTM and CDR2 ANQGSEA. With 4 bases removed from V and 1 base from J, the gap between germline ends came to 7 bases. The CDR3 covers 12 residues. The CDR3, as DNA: TGCAGCGTTGCGGGTTTCCAAGAGACCCAGTACTTC. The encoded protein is CSVAGFQETQYF.

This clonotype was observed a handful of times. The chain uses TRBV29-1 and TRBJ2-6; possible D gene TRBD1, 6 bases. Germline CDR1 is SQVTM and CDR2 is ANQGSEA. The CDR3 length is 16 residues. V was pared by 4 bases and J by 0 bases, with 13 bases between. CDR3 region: CSVGDRSGSGANVLTF. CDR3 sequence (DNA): TGCAGCGTTGGAGACAGGTCAGGCTCTGGGGCCAACGTCCTGACTTTC. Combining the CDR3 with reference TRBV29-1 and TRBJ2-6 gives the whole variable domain SAVISQKPSRDICQRGTSLTIQCQVDSQVTMMFWYRQQPGQSLTLIATANQGSEATYESGFVIDKFPISRPNLTFSTLTVSNMSPEDSSIYLCSVGDRSGSGANVLTFGAGSRLTVL.

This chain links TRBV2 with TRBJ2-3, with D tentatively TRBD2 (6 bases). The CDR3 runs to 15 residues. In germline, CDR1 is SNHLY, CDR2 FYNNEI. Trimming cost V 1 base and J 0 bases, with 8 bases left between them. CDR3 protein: CASSEGGVSTDTQYF. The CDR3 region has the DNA TGTGCCAGCAGTGAAGGCGGGGTTAGCACAGATACGCAGTATTTT. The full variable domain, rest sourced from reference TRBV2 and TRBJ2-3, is EPEVTQTPSHQVTQMGQEVILRCVPISNHLYFYWYRQILGQKVEFLVSFYNNEISEKSEIFDDQFSVERPDGSNFTLKIRSTKLEDSAMYFCASSEGGVSTDTQYFGPGTRLTVL.

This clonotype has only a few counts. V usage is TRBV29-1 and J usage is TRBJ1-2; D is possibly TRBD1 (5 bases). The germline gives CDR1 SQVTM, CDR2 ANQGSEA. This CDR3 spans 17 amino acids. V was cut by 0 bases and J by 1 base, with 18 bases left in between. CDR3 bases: TGCAGCGTTGAAGATCGGATAGGGGCGAATATTAACTATGGCTACACCTTC. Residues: CSVEDRIGANINYGYTF.

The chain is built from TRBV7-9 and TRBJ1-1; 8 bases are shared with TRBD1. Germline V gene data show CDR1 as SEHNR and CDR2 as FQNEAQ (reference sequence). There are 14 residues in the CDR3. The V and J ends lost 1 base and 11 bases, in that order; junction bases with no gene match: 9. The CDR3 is CASSLGGQGLNAFF. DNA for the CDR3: TGTGCCAGCAGCTTAGGCGGACAGGGATTGAATGCTTTCTTT.

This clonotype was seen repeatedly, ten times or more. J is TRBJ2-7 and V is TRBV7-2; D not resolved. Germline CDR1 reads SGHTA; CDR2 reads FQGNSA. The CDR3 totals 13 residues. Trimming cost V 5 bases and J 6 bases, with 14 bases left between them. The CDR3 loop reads CASSPTGDREQYF. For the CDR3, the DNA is TGTGCCAGCAGCCCAACCGGAGACCGCGAGCAGTACTTC.

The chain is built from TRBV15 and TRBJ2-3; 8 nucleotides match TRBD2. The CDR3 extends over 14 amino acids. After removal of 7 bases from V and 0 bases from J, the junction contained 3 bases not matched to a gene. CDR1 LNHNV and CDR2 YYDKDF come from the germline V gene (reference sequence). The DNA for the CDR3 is TGTGCCACCAAGGGGACTAGAAGCACAGATACGCAGTATTTT. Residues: CATKGTRSTDTQYF.

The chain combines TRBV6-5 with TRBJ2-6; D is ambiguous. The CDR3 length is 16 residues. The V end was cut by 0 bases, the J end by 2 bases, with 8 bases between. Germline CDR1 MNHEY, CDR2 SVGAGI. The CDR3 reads CASSYSTQAGANVLTF. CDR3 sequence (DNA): TGTGCCAGCAGTTACTCGACACAAGCTGGGGCCAACGTCCTGACTTTC.

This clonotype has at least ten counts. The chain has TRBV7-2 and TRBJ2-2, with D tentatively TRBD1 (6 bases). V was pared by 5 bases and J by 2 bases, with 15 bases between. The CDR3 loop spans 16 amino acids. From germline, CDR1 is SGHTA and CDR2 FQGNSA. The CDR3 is CASSIHRAGNTGELFF. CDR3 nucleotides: TGTGCCAGCAGCATCCACAGGGCAGGAAACACCGGGGAGCTGTTTTTT.